Presented here are 17 T cell receptor beta chains from one specimen sequenced in a study of Graves' ophthalmopathy and Graves' hyperthyroidism. Amplified material comprised TCR beta CDR3 regions derived from RNA transcripts. HTBI primers were employed in first-round RT-PCR, then a second-round multiplex PCR followed. TCRdb reprocessed the multiplex PCR reads with MiXCR, giving one entry per CDR3 protein. The data hold approximately 160,000 distinct CDR3 sequences, with 35% to 45% observed a single time. Sequencing was done on a sample of peripheral blood. The receptors here all came from a young man with Graves' ophthalmopathy.

This clonotype was observed many times. This sequence joins TRBV27 and TRBJ2-7; TRBD2 might be the D (5 bases). There are 10 residues in the CDR3. The germline V and J ends were trimmed by 6 bases and 7 bases, with 7 bases remaining between them. CDR1 is MNHEY, CDR2 SMNVEV, per germline (reference sequence). The CDR3 loop reads CASRGREQYF. CDR3 nucleotides: TGTGCCAGCAGGGGGAGAGAGCAGTACTTC.

J is TRBJ1-1 and V is TRBV6-2 or TRBV6-3; D uncertain. Germline V gene sequence: CDR1 MNHEY, CDR2 SVGEGT. The CDR3 extends over 13 amino acids. V lost 2 bases and J 4 bases, leaving 8 bases between the germline ends. The CDR3: CASSYPEGTEAFF. In nucleotides, the CDR3 is TGTGCCAGCAGTTACCCGGAAGGCACTGAAGCTTTCTTT.

The chain links TRBV6-5 to TRBJ2-5, with D perhaps matching TRBD2 (6 bases). V was shortened by 2 bases and J by 4 bases, with 17 bases between the two germline ends. The CDR3 length is 16 residues. The germline gives CDR1 MNHEY, CDR2 SVGAGI. The CDR3 sequence is CASSYPGTKEGETQYF. DNA for the CDR3: TGTGCCAGCAGTTACCCCGGGACGAAGGAGGGAGAGACCCAGTACTTC.

This clonotype appeared many times. The chain uses TRBV7-8 and TRBJ2-7, with 8 bases that match TRBD2. The CDR3 extends over 15 amino acids. The germline CDR1 and CDR2 sequences are SGHVS and FQNEAQ. V was clipped by 8 bases and J by 3 bases; unmatched bases: 12. The CDR3 sequence is CASGRIAGPLYEQYF. The CDR3 bases are TGTGCCAGCGGACGTATAGCGGGACCCCTCTACGAGCAGTACTTC.

This clonotype has just one count. The chain combines TRBV5-1 with TRBJ2-5; 7 nucleotides align to TRBD2. The CDR3 has 14 residues. CDR1 and CDR2 (germline): SGHRS, YFSETQ. The V gene end was trimmed by 3 bases and the J gene end by 2 bases; junction bases not matched to a gene: 4. CDR3 in amino acids: CASSSGGGQETQYF. In DNA form, the CDR3 reads TGCGCCAGCAGCTCCGGCGGGGGTCAAGAGACCCAGTACTTC.

The V gene is TRBV30, the J gene TRBJ2-2; the match to TRBD1 covers 7 bases. The germline V gene encodes CDR1 GTSNPN and CDR2 SVGIG (reference sequence). V was pared by 4 bases and J by 6 bases, with 8 bases of the junction left unmatched. This CDR3 spans 14 amino acids. The CDR3 coding sequence is TGTGCCTGGATGGGGACAGCCAGGGCCGGGGAGCTGTTTTTT. Translating gives CAWMGTARAGELFF.

This clonotype was detected only once. The chain recombines TRBV2 with TRBJ2-7, with 8 bases that match TRBD2. This CDR3 spans 14 amino acids. V was clipped by 2 bases and J by 2 bases; unmatched bases: 2. Germline values: CDR1 SNHLY, CDR2 FYNNEI. In DNA form, the CDR3 reads TGTGCCAGCAGTGAAACGGGAGGGGCCTACGAGCAGTACTTC. It yields the protein CASSETGGAYEQYF.

This clonotype was found many times. The chain combines TRBV20-1 with TRBJ2-5, with 8 bases fitting TRBD1. Germline assignment: CDR1 DFQATT and CDR2 SNEGSKA (reference sequence). V shed 4 bases, J shed 5 bases, and the junction held 9 bases outside the gene matches. The CDR3 is made up of 14 amino acids. CDR3 region: CSATGGQGAETQYF. In DNA, the CDR3 is TGCAGTGCTACAGGGGGGCAGGGGGCCGAGACCCAGTACTTC.

This clonotype was counted many times. The genes are TRBV28 and TRBJ2-5, with 10 bases matching TRBD2. V shed 3 bases, J shed 5 bases, and the junction held 3 bases outside the gene matches. Germline CDR1 and CDR2: MDHEN and SYDVKM. The CDR3 is 14 amino acids. CDR3 sequence (DNA): TGTGCCAGCAGTTTGGCTAGCGGGAGTGAGACCCAGTACTTC. It translates to CASSLASGSETQYF.

This clonotype was detected ten times or more. The rearrangement links TRBV4-3 to TRBJ2-7; the D call may be TRBD1 or TRBD2 (6 bases each). The V end lost 0 bases, the J end lost 5 bases, and 14 bases lay between the germline ends. This CDR3 has 15 amino acids. Germline values: CDR1 LGHNA, CDR2 YSLEER. CDR3 coding DNA: TGCGCCAGCAGCCAAGATCAAGGGGGGACAAACGAGCAGTACTTC. Translation: CASSQDQGGTNEQYF.

The chain employs TRBV7-2 and TRBJ2-5; D gene uncertain. CDR1 SGHTA and CDR2 FQGNSA come from the germline V gene. The germline V and J ends were trimmed by 2 bases and 2 bases, with 6 bases remaining between them. This CDR3 has 13 amino acids. In DNA, the CDR3 is TGTGCCAGCAGCTTACATGTACAAGAGACCCAGTACTTC. Translating it yields CASSLHVQETQYF.

The CDR3 here is CASSAQGISGNTIYF. The DNA for the CDR3 is TGTGCCAGCAGTGCACAGGGTATATCTGGAAACACCATATATTTT. The chain combines TRBV12-3 or TRBV12-4 with TRBJ1-3, with TRBD1 as a possible D gene (6 bases). The CDR3 has 15 residues. Trimming removed 5 bases from V and 1 base from J, with 12 bases in between.

This clonotype was recorded once. CDR3 sequence (DNA): TGTGCCAGCAGCTTCCCCGGGACAGGGCGGACCTATGTCGGCTACACCTTC. This codes for CASSFPGTGRTYVGYTF. The genes are TRBV7-8 and TRBJ1-2; TRBD1 aligns across 9 bases. Germline loops: CDR1 SGHVS, CDR2 FQNEAQ. The ends lost 3 bases at V and 8 bases at J; junction bases unmatched: 16. This CDR3 has 17 residues.

This clonotype was detected many times. This chain links TRBV28 with TRBJ2-3; TRBD2 agrees at 11 bases. The CDR3 runs to 15 residues. The junction had 13 bases not matched to a gene; V was cut back by 5 bases and J by 12 bases. The V gene's germline CDR1 is MDHEN and CDR2 SYDVKM. The CDR3 here is CASSLSPGLAASQYF. DNA for the CDR3: TGTGCCAGCAGTCTCTCCCCGGGACTAGCGGCCTCCCAGTATTTT.

The sample holds many counts of this clonotype. This sequence joins TRBV7-3 and TRBJ2-2; 8 bases are a match to TRBD2. V lost 1 base and J lost 6; bases outside the gene matches: 1. There are 14 residues in the CDR3. Germline V CDR1 and CDR2: SGHTA, FQGTGA. CDR3 sequence reads: CASSLNGGAGELFF. CDR3 nucleotides: TGTGCCAGCAGCTTAAACGGGGGGGCCGGGGAGCTGTTTTTT.

V is TRBV6-1 and J is TRBJ1-6; D gene ambiguous. The V end lost 2 bases, the J end lost 8 bases, and 13 bases lay between the germline ends. This CDR3 comprises 15 residues. CDR1 MNHNS and CDR2 SASEGT come from the germline V gene. The CDR3 nucleotides are TGTGCCAGCAGTGAATTGTGGGTTGGGGATTCACCCCTCCACTTT. Translation gives CASSELWVGDSPLHF.

In this sample, this clonotype turned up many times. The chain is built from TRBV11-3 and TRBJ1-6; D not resolved. V dropped 1 base and J dropped 7 bases, with 11 bases sitting between them. There are 15 residues in the CDR3. Per germline, CDR1 SGHNT and CDR2 YENEEA. CDR3 sequence reads: CASSLVTSLNSPLHF. As DNA, the CDR3 is TGTGCCAGCAGCTTAGTAACAAGCCTCAATTCACCCCTCCACTTT.